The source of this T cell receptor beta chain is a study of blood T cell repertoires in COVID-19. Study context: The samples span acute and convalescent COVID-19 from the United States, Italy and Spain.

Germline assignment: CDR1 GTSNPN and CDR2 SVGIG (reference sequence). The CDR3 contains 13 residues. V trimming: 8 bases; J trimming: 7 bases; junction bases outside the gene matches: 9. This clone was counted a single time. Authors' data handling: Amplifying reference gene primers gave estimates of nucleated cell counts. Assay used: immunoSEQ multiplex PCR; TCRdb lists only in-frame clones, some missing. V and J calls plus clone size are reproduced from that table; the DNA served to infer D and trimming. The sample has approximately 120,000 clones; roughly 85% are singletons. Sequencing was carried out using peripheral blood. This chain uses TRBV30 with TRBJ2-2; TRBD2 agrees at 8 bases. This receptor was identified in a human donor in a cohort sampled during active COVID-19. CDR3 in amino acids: CAAQWRGDGELFF. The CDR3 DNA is TGTGCCGCTCAGTGGCGGGGGGACGGGGAGCTGTTTTTT.